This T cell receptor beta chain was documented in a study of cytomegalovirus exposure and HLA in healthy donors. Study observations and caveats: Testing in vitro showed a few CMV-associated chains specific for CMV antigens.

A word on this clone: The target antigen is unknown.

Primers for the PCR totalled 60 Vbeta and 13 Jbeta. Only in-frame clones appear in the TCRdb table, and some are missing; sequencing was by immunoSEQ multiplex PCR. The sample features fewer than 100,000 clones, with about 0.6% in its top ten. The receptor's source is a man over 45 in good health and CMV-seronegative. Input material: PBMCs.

CDR3 DNA sequence: TGTGCCAGTAGCAAGGACAGGGTCGGAGGCTACACCTTC. Amino acids: CASSKDRVGGYTF. The chain employs TRBV19 and TRBJ1-2; 8 bases are shared with TRBD1. V shed 6 bases, J shed 8 bases, and the junction held 8 bases outside the gene matches. CDR3 size: 13 residues. Germline CDR1 and CDR2: LNHDA and SQIVND (reference sequence).